The 32 T cell receptor beta chains below all came from one sample that was sequenced in a study of long-term antiretroviral therapy in people with HIV. Running of the v3.0 immunoSEQ assay took place at survey level. The assay was immunoSEQ multiplex PCR, and TCRdb's table has in-frame clones only and misses some. The sample lists around 30,000 clones; about 83% were seen once. This specimen consisted of unsorted PBMCs, obtained 0.4 years after starting antiretroviral therapy. These receptor sequences come from a man in his late teens or twenties with HIV.

V is TRBV29-1 and J is TRBJ2-7; perhaps D is TRBD1 or TRBD2 (5 bases each). Deletions cut 6 bases from V and 3 bases from J, with 12 bases between. Germline CDR1 SQVTM, CDR2 ANQGSEA. This CDR3 comprises 12 residues. The DNA for the CDR3 is TGCAGCGTCGGGGACGGAGACTACGAGCAGTACTTC. Protein product: CSVGDGDYEQYF.

The genes are TRBV6-5 and TRBJ2-1; the D is unclear. CDR1 MNHEY and CDR2 SVGAGI come from the germline V gene. The CDR3 extends over 11 amino acids. V gave up 2 bases and J gave up 5 bases, with 1 base separating them. CDR3 protein: CASSYNNEQFF. The CDR3 bases are TGTGCCAGCAGTTACAACAATGAGCAGTTCTTC.

This chain links TRBV5-6 with TRBJ2-3; 9 nucleotides align to TRBD2. With V trimmed by 6 bases and J by 3 bases, 8 bases remained unmatched. The CDR3 consists of 15 residues. Looked up from germline, CDR1 is SGHDT and CDR2 is YYEEEE. The CDR3 loop is CASTSIAGETDTQYF. CDR3 nucleotide sequence: TGTGCCAGCACCTCTATAGCGGGGGAGACAGATACGCAGTATTTT.

The chain is built from TRBV28 and TRBJ1-2, with D unresolved. The germline V gene encodes CDR1 MDHEN and CDR2 SYDVKM. V was trimmed by 5 bases and J by 1 base, leaving 11 bases between them. The CDR3 length is 14 residues. In DNA, the CDR3 is TGTGCCAGCAGTCCTATGGGGTATAACTATGGCTACACCTTC. Its translation: CASSPMGYNYGYTF.

This clone counts as medium-sized. The CDR3 DNA follows: TGTGCCAGCAGTTCGGACGGTGCAGGTACCTATGGCTACACCTTC. It yields the protein CASSSDGAGTYGYTF. V usage is TRBV6-5 and J usage is TRBJ1-2; D remains unclear. The V and J ends lost 4 bases and 4 bases respectively, with 16 bases between them. Germline lookup yields CDR1 MNHEY and CDR2 SVGAGI. The CDR3 loop spans 15 amino acids.

The gene calls are TRBV4-1 and TRBJ2-1, with D unresolved. The germline CDR1 and CDR2 sequences are MGHRA and YSYEKL. The length of the CDR3 is 13 residues. V lost 1 base, J lost 9 bases, and 10 bases lay in between. The CDR3 sequence is CASSQGVAGEQFF. Here the CDR3 DNA reads TGCGCCAGCAGCCAAGGCGTAGCTGGTGAGCAGTTCTTC.

The chain recombines TRBV6-5 with TRBJ1-1; 8 bases are shared with TRBD1. V lost 2 bases and J lost 5; bases outside the gene matches: 4. The germline V gene encodes CDR1 MNHEY and CDR2 SVGAGI. This CDR3 has 14 amino acids. DNA of the CDR3: TGTGCCAGCAGTTACGGACAGGGAGAGACTGAAGCTTTCTTT. Protein sequence: CASSYGQGETEAFF.

The chain couples TRBV4-1 to TRBJ2-2, with D tentatively TRBD2 (7 bases). V dropped 1 base and J dropped 6 bases, with 12 bases sitting between them. CDR1 and CDR2 (germline): MGHRA, YSYEKL. This CDR3 is 15 amino acids long. CDR3 sequence (DNA): TGCGCCAGCAGCCAAGGGAGGGGGGGACCCGGGGAGCTGTTTTTT. This translates into CASSQGRGGPGELFF.

The chain uses TRBV5-4 and TRBJ1-2; 11 positions agree with TRBD1. The trim removed 4 bases at V and 7 bases at J, leaving 3 bases unmatched. Germline CDR1 is SGHNT and CDR2 is YYREEE (reference sequence). The CDR3 is 13 residues long. This CDR3 reads CASSAGTGGGYTF. The CDR3 DNA is TGTGCCAGCAGCGCAGGGACAGGGGGTGGCTACACCTTC.

This clone was found once. V usage is TRBV6-5 and J usage is TRBJ1-1; no reliable D call. Between the trimmed V and J ends, which lost 2 bases and 0 bases, there was a span of 7 bases. Germline V gene data show CDR1 as MNHEY and CDR2 as SVGAGI. CDR3 length: 14 residues. CDR3 nucleotides: TGTGCCAGCAGTTACGGCCCCATGAACACTGAAGCTTTCTTT. As protein: CASSYGPMNTEAFF.

The V and J genes are TRBV6-5 and TRBJ2-2, with unresolved D. The CDR3 spans 14 residues. With 2 bases removed from V and 6 bases from J, the gap between germline ends came to 10 bases. From germline, CDR1 is MNHEY and CDR2 SVGAGI. CDR3 loop: CASSYRTEPGELFF. CDR3 coding DNA: TGTGCCAGCAGTTACAGGACGGAACCCGGGGAGCTGTTTTTT.

V is TRBV6-1 and J is TRBJ2-7; D gene ambiguous. The CDR3 sequence is 13 residues long. V was shortened by 7 bases and J by 1 base, with 11 bases between the two germline ends. Germline CDR1 is MNHNS and CDR2 is SASEGT. In DNA, the CDR3 is TGTGCCAGCAAAGGGCCGGTTTCCTACGAGCAGTACTTC. Protein product: CASKGPVSYEQYF.

J is TRBJ2-2 and V is TRBV9, with 7 bases identical to TRBD1. V dropped 1 base and J dropped 4; count of bases not matched to a gene: 1. The germline CDR1 and CDR2 sequences are SGDLS and YYNGEE. The CDR3 has 14 amino acids. The CDR3 sequence: CASSVHRGTGELFF. The CDR3 DNA sequence: TGTGCCAGCAGCGTACACAGGGGCACCGGGGAGCTGTTTTTT. The full variable domain, completed using reference TRBV9 and TRBJ2-2, is DSGVTQTPKHLITATGQRVTLRCSPRSGDLSVYWYQQSLDQGLQFLIQYYNGEERAKGNILERFSAQQFPDLHSELNLSSLELGDSALYFCASSVHRGTGELFFGEGSRLTVL.

V is TRBV9 and J is TRBJ2-1; 12 nucleotides align to TRBD2. This CDR3 has 17 amino acids. After removal of 4 bases from V and 3 bases from J, the junction contained 8 bases not matched to a gene. Germline V CDR1 and CDR2: SGDLS, YYNGEE. The CDR3: CASSPTTGLAGYNEQFF. The DNA of the CDR3 is TGTGCCAGCAGCCCCACCACGGGACTAGCGGGCTACAATGAGCAGTTCTTC. Filled out from reference TRBV9 and TRBJ2-1, the complete variable domain reads DSGVTQTPKHLITATGQRVTLRCSPRSGDLSVYWYQQSLDQGLQFLIQYYNGEERAKGNILERFSAQQFPDLHSELNLSSLELGDSALYFCASSPTTGLAGYNEQFFGPGTRLTVL.

The rearrangement links TRBV12-5 to TRBJ2-1; D gene ambiguous. Between the trimmed V and J ends, which lost 7 bases and 4 bases, there was a span of 14 bases. Germline CDR1 LGHNT, CDR2 FRNRAP. CDR3 size: 14 residues. CDR3 in amino acids: CASASTIAYNEQFF. DNA for the CDR3: TGTGCTAGTGCCTCAACCATAGCTTACAATGAGCAGTTCTTC.

The rearrangement uses TRBV27 and TRBJ1-2; maybe TRBD1 (5 bases). This CDR3 spans 13 amino acids. The ends were cut back, 5 bases at V and 4 bases at J, with 11 bases in the middle. Germline V gene lookup returns CDR1 MNHEY and CDR2 SMNVEV (reference sequence). For the CDR3, the DNA is TGTGCCAGCAGTAATCAGGGATCCTATGGCTACACCTTC. Its translation is CASSNQGSYGYTF.

The rearrangement uses TRBV28 and TRBJ1-5, with a possible D match to TRBD1 (5 bases). Germline V gene lookup returns CDR1 MDHEN and CDR2 SYDVKM. This CDR3 is built from 14 residues. With 6 bases removed from V and 6 bases from J, the gap between germline ends came to 15 bases. This CDR3 reads CASRWEGQGQPQHF. CDR3 sequence (DNA): TGTGCCAGCAGGTGGGAGGGGCAGGGTCAGCCCCAGCATTTT.

The chain recombines TRBV5-8 with TRBJ2-1; 7 bases map to TRBD1. V dropped 4 bases and J dropped 4; count of bases not matched to a gene: 11. CDR3 length equals 16 residues. The germline gives CDR1 SGHTS, CDR2 YDEGEE. CDR3 protein: CASSRTGGSPYNEQFF. The DNA of the CDR3 is TGTGCCAGCAGCCGGACAGGCGGAAGTCCTTACAATGAGCAGTTCTTC.

This chain uses TRBV5-6 with TRBJ1-1; D not certain. The CDR3 is 14 amino acids. Germline assignment: CDR1 SGHDT and CDR2 YYEEEE. V was trimmed by 5 bases and J by 0 bases, leaving 11 bases between them. Here the CDR3 reads CASSSGRVNTEAFF. For the CDR3, the DNA is TGTGCCAGCAGTTCTGGACGGGTGAACACTGAAGCTTTCTTT.

The chain uses TRBV27 and TRBJ1-4; a weak D match, TRBD1 (6 bases). The CDR3 has 14 residues. Germline lookup yields CDR1 MNHEY and CDR2 SMNVEV (reference sequence). The V gene lost 3 bases and the J gene lost 8 bases, with 13 bases spanning the gap. The CDR3: CASSFIGGGEKLFF. The CDR3 DNA is TGTGCCAGCAGTTTTATAGGGGGTGGGGAAAAACTGTTTTTT.

The chain combines TRBV4-1 with TRBJ2-3; 9 nucleotides align to TRBD2. Looked up from germline, CDR1 is MGHRA and CDR2 is YSYEKL. V was pared by 1 base and J by 4 bases, with 6 bases of the junction left unmatched. The CDR3 extends over 16 amino acids. CDR3 sequence: CASSQGLAGKADTQYF. The DNA of the CDR3 is TGCGCCAGCAGCCAAGGGCTAGCGGGAAAGGCAGATACGCAGTATTTT.

In this sample, this clone turned up once. The V gene is TRBV7-9, the J gene TRBJ1-1; the match to TRBD1 covers 7 bases. This CDR3 contains 15 residues. The ends lost 5 bases at V and 4 bases at J; junction bases unmatched: 10. The germline V gene has CDR1 SEHNR and CDR2 FQNEAQ (reference sequence). CDR3 nucleotides: TGTGCCAGCAGCCCCGGGGGAGGGGGCGGCACTGAAGCTTTCTTT. Protein: CASSPGGGGGTEAFF.

This clone appeared once. This chain uses TRBV4-2 with TRBJ2-3; weak D call: TRBD2 (7 bases). Looked up from germline, CDR1 is LGHNA and CDR2 is YNFKEQ. The CDR3 is 20 residues long. The ends were cut back, 0 bases at V and 0 bases at J, with 22 bases in the middle. The CDR3 sequence: CASSQDPRGGLPVSTDTQYF. The CDR3 DNA is TGTGCCAGCAGCCAAGATCCGAGGGGGGGCCTACCGGTAAGCACAGATACGCAGTATTTT.

The chain has TRBV18 and TRBJ2-7, with 8 bases lining up with TRBD2. Trimming at V came to 2 bases and at J to 1 base, leaving 7 bases not matched to a gene. CDR1 KGHSH and CDR2 LQKENI come from the germline V gene. The CDR3 extends over 16 amino acids. The chain's CDR3 is CASSPYGGRTSYEQYF. The DNA for the CDR3 is TGTGCCAGCTCACCATACGGCGGGAGGACATCCTACGAGCAGTACTTC.

This sequence joins TRBV4-1 and TRBJ2-1; maybe TRBD2 (6 bases). Per the germline V gene, CDR1 is MGHRA and CDR2 is YSYEKL. This CDR3 has 16 amino acids. Trimming took off 4 bases at V and 2 bases at J, with 15 bases between the two ends. This chain's CDR3 is CASSRRLAETYNEQFF. CDR3 nucleotide sequence: TGCGCCAGCAGCCGCCGCTTAGCGGAAACCTACAATGAGCAGTTCTTC.

The chain recombines TRBV6-5 with TRBJ2-7; 9 bases map to TRBD1. This CDR3 has 14 residues. Germline V lookup: CDR1 MNHEY, CDR2 SVGAGI. Trimming removed 5 bases from V and 8 bases from J; junction bases left unmatched: 10. CDR3 protein: CASSPGTGKYKQYF. CDR3 nucleotide sequence: TGTGCCAGCAGTCCGGGGACAGGGAAGTACAAGCAGTACTTC.

The rearrangement links TRBV1 to TRBJ1-1; the DNA was not compared with TRBD1, the D call given in the table. TRBV1 is listed as a pseudogene. This CDR3 contains 15 residues. CDR3 in DNA: TGCACCAGCAGCCGTATACAGGGCCCGAACACTGAAGCTTTCTTT. It yields the protein CTSSRIQGPNTEAFF.

The chain carries TRBV19 and TRBJ1-6; no clear D gene. Trimming pared 3 bases from V and 6 bases from J, leaving 9 bases between. Germline V gives CDR1 LNHDA, CDR2 SQIVND (reference sequence). The length of the CDR3 is 14 residues. CDR3 amino acids: CASSIAGANSPLHF. DNA for the CDR3: TGTGCCAGTAGTATCGCAGGAGCTAATTCACCCCTCCACTTT.

This clone was seen a handful of times. V and J are TRBV7-9 and TRBJ1-2, with TRBD1 as a possible D gene (6 bases). Trimming stripped 6 bases from V and 5 bases from J, with 10 bases between. Per germline, CDR1 SEHNR and CDR2 FQNEAQ (reference sequence). The CDR3 consists of 12 residues. The chain's CDR3 is CASREGVYGYTF. As DNA, the CDR3 is TGTGCCAGCAGAGAGGGGGTGTATGGCTACACCTTC. Full variable domain (missing parts from reference TRBV7-9 and TRBJ1-2): DTGVSQNPRHKITKRGQNVTFRCDPISEHNRLYWYRQTLGQGPEFLTYFQNEAQLEKSRLLSDRFSAERPKGSFSTLEIQRTEQGDSAMYLCASREGVYGYTFGSGTRLTVV.

The genes are TRBV7-6 and TRBJ1-1, with 8 bases identical to TRBD1. The ends lost 4 bases at V and 6 bases at J; junction bases unmatched: 4. Germline V gives CDR1 SGHVS, CDR2 FNYEAQ. This CDR3 comprises 13 residues. CDR3 in amino acids: CASSSTGVAEAFF. CDR3 bases: TGTGCCAGCAGCTCGACAGGGGTCGCTGAAGCTTTCTTT.

This clone is judged medium-sized. The chain combines TRBV10-3 with TRBJ1-5; 10 bases agree with TRBD1. Germline CDR1 and CDR2: ENHRY and SYGVKD. The ends lost 2 bases at V and 6 bases at J; junction bases unmatched: 1. The CDR3 sequence is 14 residues long. The CDR3 loop reads CAISEGTGVQPQHF. The CDR3 DNA reads TGTGCCATCAGTGAGGGGACAGGGGTTCAGCCCCAGCATTTT.

V gene TRBV7-3 combines with J gene TRBJ2-7; D remains ambiguous. The CDR3 is 13 residues long. With 5 bases removed from V and 3 bases from J, the gap between germline ends came to 11 bases. CDR1 and CDR2 from the germline V gene are SGHTA and FQGTGA. CDR3 bases: TGTGCCAGCAGCCCGGTAGGAAACTACGAGCAGTACTTC. This translates into CASSPVGNYEQYF.